The source of this TCR beta chain is a study of response to subunit inactivated influenza vaccine. A word on this clonotype: What it recognizes is unknown.

MiXCR, applied by TCRdb to the RT-PCR reads, yields one record per CDR3 protein. The profile shows about 310,000 distinct CDR3 sequences, around a fifth of them singletons. V shed 7 bases and J shed 7 bases, with 16 bases lying between them. The CDR3 is 13 residues long. Per germline, CDR1 SNHLY and CDR2 FYNNEI. Study-level findings and limits: The study's authors posited that every seasonal influenza vaccination enlists few new T cells.

The sequences come from PBMCs from blood, collected about 20 months after vaccination. The sequence derives from a man between 50 and 75 years old who received an inactivated influenza vaccine. The chain carries TRBV2 and TRBJ1-2, with D perhaps matching TRBD1 (5 bases). The CDR3, as DNA: TGTGCCAGCAAGATGGAAGGGGTTTCTGGCTACACCTTC. It codes for CASKMEGVSGYTF.